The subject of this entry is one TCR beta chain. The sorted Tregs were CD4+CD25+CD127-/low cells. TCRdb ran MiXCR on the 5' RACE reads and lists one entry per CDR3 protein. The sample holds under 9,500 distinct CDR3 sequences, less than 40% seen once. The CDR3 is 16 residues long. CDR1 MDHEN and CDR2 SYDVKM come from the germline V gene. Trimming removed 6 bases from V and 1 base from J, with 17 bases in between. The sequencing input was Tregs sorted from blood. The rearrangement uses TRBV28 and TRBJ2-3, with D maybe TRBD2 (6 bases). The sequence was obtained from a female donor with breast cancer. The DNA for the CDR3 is TGTGCCAGCAGCGAAAGCGGGCCTAGACGCACAGATACGCAGTATTTT. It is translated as CASSESGPRRTDTQYF.